Listed below are T cell receptor beta chains from one sample, sequenced in a study of siplizumab effects on memory and regulatory T cells. No cognate antigen is known for these TCRs. This table comes from immunoSEQ multiplex PCR, and its TCRdb copy is limited to in-frame clones, with some not included. The data hold 13,000 to 15,000 clones, with roughly 40% observed a single time. Sequenced sample: CFSE-low (dividing) CD4+ T cells sorted from an allogeneic mixed lymphocyte reaction. These receptors were obtained from a human donor in good health; the cells came from an allogeneic mixed lymphocyte reaction. Some clones in this sample may be carry-over from other donors' samples. Both conserved end residues are part of each CDR3. Fields, in order: D gene, CDR3 length, V gene, J gene, clone size, CDR3 DNA, CDR3 protein. D genes are given only for firm matches. Clone size is shown for a subset of rows, as once, few, many or a class of expanded clone.

D gene: NA; CDR3 length: 16; V gene: TRBV18; J gene: TRBJ1-2; clone size: few; CDR3 DNA: TGTGCCAGCTCACCACGTTCGGGATCGGCTCTCTATGGCTACACCTTC; CDR3 protein: CASSPRSGSALYGYTF
D gene: TRBD1; CDR3 length: 16; V gene: TRBV19; J gene: TRBJ2-7; clone size: NA; CDR3 DNA: TGTGCCAGTAGTAGAAAAGGGACAGGGGGGTCCTACGAGCAGTACTTC; CDR3 protein: CASSRKGTGGSYEQYF
D gene: TRBD2; CDR3 length: 12; V gene: TRBV30; J gene: TRBJ2-7; clone size: large; CDR3 DNA: TGTGCCTGGAGCGGGAGGAGGGACGAGCAGTACTTC; CDR3 protein: CAWSGRRDEQYF
D gene: NA; CDR3 length: 13; V gene: TRBV27; J gene: TRBJ2-1; clone size: NA; CDR3 DNA: TGTGCCAGCAGTTTAGGATCTATCGGCGAGCAGTTCTTC; CDR3 protein: CASSLGSIGEQFF
D gene: NA; CDR3 length: 13; V gene: TRBV30; J gene: TRBJ1-1; clone size: NA; CDR3 DNA: TGTGCCTGGAACCAGGGGTTTGGTTCGGAAGCTTTCTTT; CDR3 protein: CAWNQGFGSEAFF
D gene: NA; CDR3 length: 14; V gene: TRBV6-6; J gene: TRBJ2-7; clone size: NA; CDR3 DNA: TGTGCCAGCAGTTCGGCCCTTTATAGCTACGAGCAGTACTTC; CDR3 protein: CASSSALYSYEQYF
D gene: NA; CDR3 length: 12; V gene: TRBV6-5; J gene: TRBJ1-1; clone size: NA; CDR3 DNA: TGTGCCAGCAGTTATGCAGCCTCTGAAGCTTTCTTT; CDR3 protein: CASSYAASEAFF
D gene: TRBD1; CDR3 length: 15; V gene: TRBV19; J gene: TRBJ1-5; clone size: NA; CDR3 DNA: TGTGCCAGTAGACGGGGAGGGGGCCCCAATCAGCCCCAGCATTTT; CDR3 protein: CASRRGGGPNQPQHF
D gene: NA; CDR3 length: 11; V gene: TRBV7-2; J gene: TRBJ2-1; clone size: NA; CDR3 DNA: TGTGCCAGCAGCTTAGTCAATGAGCAGTTCTTC; CDR3 protein: CASSLVNEQFF
D gene: TRBD2; CDR3 length: 19; V gene: TRBV5-4; J gene: TRBJ2-1; clone size: NA; CDR3 DNA: TGTGCCAGCAGCTTGGGACTAGCGGGGTCCTATAGCTCCTACAATGAGCAGTTCTTC; CDR3 protein: CASSLGLAGSYSSYNEQFF
D gene: NA; CDR3 length: 10; V gene: TRBV6-6; J gene: TRBJ1-2; clone size: few; CDR3 DNA: TGTGCCACCGGGGGCTTTGGCTACACCTTC; CDR3 protein: CATGGFGYTF
D gene: NA; CDR3 length: 18; V gene: TRBV7-7; J gene: TRBJ2-6; clone size: NA; CDR3 DNA: TGTGCCAGCAGCATTCCAAGAGTGCCACAAAGTCGGGCCAACGTCCTGACTTTC; CDR3 protein: CASSIPRVPQSRANVLTF
D gene: TRBD2; CDR3 length: 15; V gene: TRBV6-1; J gene: TRBJ2-3; clone size: NA; CDR3 DNA: TGTGCCAGCAGTGAAGATCGGCTAGCGGCAGATACGCAGTATTTT; CDR3 protein: CASSEDRLAADTQYF
D gene: NA; CDR3 length: 15; V gene: TRBV15; J gene: TRBJ2-1; clone size: few; CDR3 DNA: TGTGCCACCAGCAGAGATCTCGGCTCCTACAATGAGCAGTTCTTC; CDR3 protein: CATSRDLGSYNEQFF
D gene: NA; CDR3 length: 13; V gene: TRBV7-2; J gene: TRBJ2-3; clone size: NA; CDR3 DNA: TGTGCCAGCAGCCAGGGGGGGATGGGTACGCAGTATTTT; CDR3 protein: CASSQGGMGTQYF
D gene: NA; CDR3 length: 14; V gene: TRBV27; J gene: TRBJ2-1; clone size: once; CDR3 DNA: TGTGCCAGCAGTTTCGGCAGATACTACAATGAGCAGTTCTTC; CDR3 protein: CASSFGRYYNEQFF
D gene: NA; CDR3 length: 14; V gene: TRBV6-5; J gene: TRBJ2-4; clone size: few; CDR3 DNA: TGTGCCAGCAGGGATACCGGGGCCAAAAACATTCAGTACTTC; CDR3 protein: CASRDTGAKNIQYF
D gene: NA; CDR3 length: 14; V gene: TRBV5-1; J gene: TRBJ1-1; clone size: once; CDR3 DNA: TGCGCCAGCAGCTGGGGGAGAAGGGGGACTGAAGCTTTCTTT; CDR3 protein: CASSWGRRGTEAFF
D gene: NA; CDR3 length: 15; V gene: TRBV6-5; J gene: TRBJ1-3; clone size: few; CDR3 DNA: TGTGCCAGCAGTAGCAGGTCTAGCTCTGGAAACACCATATATTTT; CDR3 protein: CASSSRSSSGNTIYF
D gene: NA; CDR3 length: 15; V gene: TRBV28; J gene: TRBJ1-4; clone size: NA; CDR3 DNA: TGTGCCAGCAGCCCCCCCAGGGTAACTAATGAAAAACTGTTTTTT; CDR3 protein: CASSPPRVTNEKLFF
D gene: TRBD2; CDR3 length: 15; V gene: TRBV7-2; J gene: TRBJ2-7; clone size: few; CDR3 DNA: TGTGCCAGCAGCTGGAGCGGGGGATTTACCTACGAGCAGTACTTC; CDR3 protein: CASSWSGGFTYEQYF
D gene: NA; CDR3 length: 15; V gene: TRBV7-9; J gene: TRBJ1-1; clone size: NA; CDR3 DNA: TGTGCCAGCAGCTTGGGGAAGGGGATGAACACTGAAGCTTTCTTT; CDR3 protein: CASSLGKGMNTEAFF
D gene: NA; CDR3 length: 11; V gene: TRBV2; J gene: TRBJ2-7; clone size: NA; CDR3 DNA: TGTGCCAGCAGTTATCTCTACGAGCAGTACTTC; CDR3 protein: CASSYLYEQYF
D gene: NA; CDR3 length: 15; V gene: TRBV6-5; J gene: TRBJ2-4; clone size: once; CDR3 DNA: TGTGCCAGCAGTAAGAGGAGACTAGCCAAAAACATTCAGTACTTC; CDR3 protein: CASSKRRLAKNIQYF
D gene: NA; CDR3 length: 15; V gene: TRBV2; J gene: TRBJ1-1; clone size: NA; CDR3 DNA: TGTGCCAGCAGTGATTTTCAACGGCTGAACACTGAAGCTTTCTTT; CDR3 protein: CASSDFQRLNTEAFF
D gene: NA; CDR3 length: 17; V gene: TRBV5-1; J gene: TRBJ2-5; clone size: few; CDR3 DNA: TGCGCCAGCAGCTTGTCCGCTGGGGGGGCCCTCCAAGAGACCCAGTACTTC; CDR3 protein: CASSLSAGGALQETQYF
D gene: NA; CDR3 length: 14; V gene: TRBV5-1; J gene: TRBJ2-7; clone size: few; CDR3 DNA: TGCGCCAGCAGCGCTGTAGCGGCCTCCTACGAGCAGTACTTC; CDR3 protein: CASSAVAASYEQYF
D gene: NA; CDR3 length: 14; V gene: TRBV7-9; J gene: TRBJ2-2; clone size: few; CDR3 DNA: TGTGCCAGCAGCTTAGGGCGTGACACCGGGGAGCTGTTTTTT; CDR3 protein: CASSLGRDTGELFF
D gene: NA; CDR3 length: 12; V gene: TRBV6-5; J gene: TRBJ2-1; clone size: NA; CDR3 DNA: TGTGCCAGCGTCGCCCCGTACAATGAGCAGTTCTTC; CDR3 protein: CASVAPYNEQFF
D gene: NA; CDR3 length: 15; V gene: TRBV6-5; J gene: TRBJ2-1; clone size: NA; CDR3 DNA: TGTGCCAGCAGTTACGGGGGCGGGCCCTACAATGAGCAGTTCTTC; CDR3 protein: CASSYGGGPYNEQFF
D gene: TRBD1; CDR3 length: 17; V gene: TRBV5-5; J gene: TRBJ1-5; clone size: NA; CDR3 DNA: TGTGCCAGCAGCTCGGTCCCGGGACAGGGTAGGAGGCAGCCCCAGCATTTT; CDR3 protein: CASSSVPGQGRRQPQHF
D gene: TRBD2; CDR3 length: 16; V gene: TRBV27; J gene: TRBJ2-1; clone size: NA; CDR3 DNA: TGTGCCAGCCGTGGGGATAGCGGGGGAAGCTACAATGAGCAGTTCTTC; CDR3 protein: CASRGDSGGSYNEQFF
D gene: TRBD2; CDR3 length: 14; V gene: TRBV4-2; J gene: TRBJ2-7; clone size: NA; CDR3 DNA: TGTGCCAGCAGCCAGAGCGGGAGTACCTACGAGCAGTACTTC; CDR3 protein: CASSQSGSTYEQYF
D gene: NA; CDR3 length: 14; V gene: TRBV5-1; J gene: TRBJ2-7; clone size: few; CDR3 DNA: TGCGCCAGCAGAGGGGGGGGCAGGACCTACGAGCAGTACTTC; CDR3 protein: CASRGGGRTYEQYF
D gene: NA; CDR3 length: 11; V gene: TRBV5-1; J gene: TRBJ2-7; clone size: NA; CDR3 DNA: TGCGCCAGCAGCTTTAAATACGAGCAGTACTTC; CDR3 protein: CASSFKYEQYF